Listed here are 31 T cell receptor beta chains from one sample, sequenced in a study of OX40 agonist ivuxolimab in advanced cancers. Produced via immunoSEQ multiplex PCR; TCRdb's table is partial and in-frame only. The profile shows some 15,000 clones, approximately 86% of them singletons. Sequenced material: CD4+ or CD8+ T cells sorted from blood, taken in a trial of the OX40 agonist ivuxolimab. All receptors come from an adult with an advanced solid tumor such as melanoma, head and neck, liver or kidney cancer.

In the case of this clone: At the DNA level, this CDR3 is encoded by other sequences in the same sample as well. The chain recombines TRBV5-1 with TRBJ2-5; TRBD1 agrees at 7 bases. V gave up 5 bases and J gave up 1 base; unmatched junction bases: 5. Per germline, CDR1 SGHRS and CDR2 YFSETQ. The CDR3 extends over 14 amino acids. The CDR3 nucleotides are TGCGCCAGCAGTCGGGACAGCTTCCAAGAGACCCAGTACTTC. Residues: CASSRDSFQETQYF.

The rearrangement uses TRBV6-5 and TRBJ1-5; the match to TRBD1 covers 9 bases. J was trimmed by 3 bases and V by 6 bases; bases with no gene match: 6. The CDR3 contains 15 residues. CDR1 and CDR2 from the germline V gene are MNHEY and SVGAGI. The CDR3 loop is CASSQTGGFNQPQHF. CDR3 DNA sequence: TGTGCCAGCAGCCAAACAGGGGGCTTCAATCAGCCCCAGCATTTT.

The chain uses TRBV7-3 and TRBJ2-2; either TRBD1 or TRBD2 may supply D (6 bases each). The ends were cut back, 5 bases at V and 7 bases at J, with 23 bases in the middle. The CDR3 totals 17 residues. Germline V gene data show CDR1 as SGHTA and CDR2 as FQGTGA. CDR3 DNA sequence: TGTGCCAGCAGCAGGGACTCTGGGGCAGGGGCTAACGGGGAGCTGTTTTTT. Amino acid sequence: CASSRDSGAGANGELFF.

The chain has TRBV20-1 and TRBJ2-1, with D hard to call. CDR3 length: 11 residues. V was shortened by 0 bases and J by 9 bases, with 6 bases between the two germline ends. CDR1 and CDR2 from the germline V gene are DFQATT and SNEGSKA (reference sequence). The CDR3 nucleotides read TGCAGTGCTAGAGAAAAGGGTGAGCAGTTCTTC. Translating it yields CSAREKGEQFF.

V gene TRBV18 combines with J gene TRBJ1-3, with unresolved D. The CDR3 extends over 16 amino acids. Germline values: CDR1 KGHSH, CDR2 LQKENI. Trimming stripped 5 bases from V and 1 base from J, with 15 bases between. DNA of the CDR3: TGTGCCAGCTCATCGAAATTGATTGAGTCTGGAAACACCATATATTTT. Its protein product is CASSSKLIESGNTIYF.

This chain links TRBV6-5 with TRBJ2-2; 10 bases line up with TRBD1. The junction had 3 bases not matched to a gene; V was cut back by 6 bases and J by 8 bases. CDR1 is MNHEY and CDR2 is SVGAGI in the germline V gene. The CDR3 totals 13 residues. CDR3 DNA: TGTGCCAGCAGCAGGGACAGGGGTGGGGAGCTGTTTTTT. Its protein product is CASSRDRGGELFF.

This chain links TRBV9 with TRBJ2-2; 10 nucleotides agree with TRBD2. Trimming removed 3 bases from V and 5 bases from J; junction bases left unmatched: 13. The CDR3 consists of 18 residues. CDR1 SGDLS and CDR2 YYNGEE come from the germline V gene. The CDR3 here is CASSARSGETSGTGELFF. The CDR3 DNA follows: TGTGCCAGCAGCGCCCGTAGTGGCGAGACTAGCGGGACCGGGGAGCTGTTTTTT.

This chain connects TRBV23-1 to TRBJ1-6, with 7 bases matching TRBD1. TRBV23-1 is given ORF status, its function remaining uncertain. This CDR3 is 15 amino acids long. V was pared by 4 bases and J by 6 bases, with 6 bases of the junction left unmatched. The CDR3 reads CASSPGGQPNSPLHF. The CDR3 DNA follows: TGCGCCAGCAGTCCTGGGGGACAGCCTAATTCACCCCTCCACTTT.

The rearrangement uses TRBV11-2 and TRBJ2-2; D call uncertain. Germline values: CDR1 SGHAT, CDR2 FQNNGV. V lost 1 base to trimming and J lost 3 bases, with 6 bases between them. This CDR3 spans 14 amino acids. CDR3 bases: TGTGCCAGCAGCTTAGTAGGATACACCGGGGAGCTGTTTTTT. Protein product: CASSLVGYTGELFF.

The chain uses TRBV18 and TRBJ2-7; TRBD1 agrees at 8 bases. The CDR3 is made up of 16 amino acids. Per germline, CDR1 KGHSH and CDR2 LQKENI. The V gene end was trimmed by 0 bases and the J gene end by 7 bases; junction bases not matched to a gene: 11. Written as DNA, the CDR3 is TGTGCCAGCTCACCACCTTCAGGGGGCCGGGGCTGGGAGCAGTACTTC. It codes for CASSPPSGGRGWEQYF.

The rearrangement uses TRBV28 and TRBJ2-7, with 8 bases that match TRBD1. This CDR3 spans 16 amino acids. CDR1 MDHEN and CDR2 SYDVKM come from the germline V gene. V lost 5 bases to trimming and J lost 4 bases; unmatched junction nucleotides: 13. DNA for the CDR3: TGTGCCAGCAGTCCGAGACAGGGGAGGAAAGGGTACGAGCAGTACTTC. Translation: CASSPRQGRKGYEQYF. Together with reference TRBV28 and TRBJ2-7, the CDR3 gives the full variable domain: DVKVTQSSRYLVKRTGEKVFLECVQDMDHENMFWYRQDPGLGLRLIYFSYDVKMKEKGDIPEGYSVSREKKERFSLILESASTNQTSMYLCASSPRQGRKGYEQYFGPGTRLTVT.

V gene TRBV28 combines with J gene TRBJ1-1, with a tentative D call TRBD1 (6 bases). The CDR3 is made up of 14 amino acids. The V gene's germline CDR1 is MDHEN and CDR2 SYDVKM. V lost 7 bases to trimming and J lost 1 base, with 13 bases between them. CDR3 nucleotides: TGTGCCAGCAATCTACAGGGCGGGAACACTGAAGCTTTCTTT. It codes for CASNLQGGNTEAFF.

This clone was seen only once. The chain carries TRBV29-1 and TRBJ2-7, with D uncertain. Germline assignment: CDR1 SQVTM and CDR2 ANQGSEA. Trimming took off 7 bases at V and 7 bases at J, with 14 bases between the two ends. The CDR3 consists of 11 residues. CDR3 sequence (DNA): TGCAGCGCCGGACGAGGTTATGAGCAGTACTTC. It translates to CSAGRGYEQYF.

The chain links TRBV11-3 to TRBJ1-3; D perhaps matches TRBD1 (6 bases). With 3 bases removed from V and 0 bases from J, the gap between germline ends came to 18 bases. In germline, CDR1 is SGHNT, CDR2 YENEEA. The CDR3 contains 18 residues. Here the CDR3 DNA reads TGTGCCAGCAGCTTCGACCTGGGACAAGGTTTCTCTGGAAACACCATATATTTT. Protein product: CASSFDLGQGFSGNTIYF.

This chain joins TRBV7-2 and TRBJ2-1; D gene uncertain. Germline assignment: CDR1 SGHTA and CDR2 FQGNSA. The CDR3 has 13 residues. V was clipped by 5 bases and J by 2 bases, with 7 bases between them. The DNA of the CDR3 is TGTGCCAGCAGCATAGGGACCTACAATGAGCAGTTCTTC. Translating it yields CASSIGTYNEQFF.

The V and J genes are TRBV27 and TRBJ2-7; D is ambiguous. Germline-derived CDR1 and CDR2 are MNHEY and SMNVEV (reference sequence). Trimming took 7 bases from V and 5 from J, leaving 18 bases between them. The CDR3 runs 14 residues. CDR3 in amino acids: CASKDLAQRHEQYF. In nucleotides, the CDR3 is TGTGCCAGCAAGGATCTGGCACAACGCCACGAGCAGTACTTC.

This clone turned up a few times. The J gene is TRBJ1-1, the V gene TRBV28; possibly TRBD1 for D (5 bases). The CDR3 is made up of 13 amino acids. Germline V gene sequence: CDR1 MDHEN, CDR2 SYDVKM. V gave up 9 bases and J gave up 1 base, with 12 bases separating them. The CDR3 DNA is TGTGCCAGTTTAAAGAGGGGGAACACTGAAGCTTTCTTT. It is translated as CASLKRGNTEAFF.

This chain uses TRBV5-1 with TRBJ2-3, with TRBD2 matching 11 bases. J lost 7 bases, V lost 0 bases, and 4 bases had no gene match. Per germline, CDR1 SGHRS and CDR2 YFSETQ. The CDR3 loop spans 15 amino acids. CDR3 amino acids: CASSLGTSGSNTQYF. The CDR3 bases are TGCGCCAGCAGCTTGGGGACTAGCGGGTCAAATACGCAGTATTTT.

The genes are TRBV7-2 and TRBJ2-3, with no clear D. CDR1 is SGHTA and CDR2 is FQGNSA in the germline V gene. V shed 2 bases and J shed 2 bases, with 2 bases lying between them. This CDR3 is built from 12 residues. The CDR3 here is CASSLFTDTQYF. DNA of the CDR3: TGTGCCAGCAGCTTATTCACAGATACGCAGTATTTT.

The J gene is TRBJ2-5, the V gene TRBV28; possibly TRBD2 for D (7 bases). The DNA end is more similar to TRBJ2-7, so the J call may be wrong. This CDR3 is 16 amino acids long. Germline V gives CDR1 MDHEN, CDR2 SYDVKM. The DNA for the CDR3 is TGTGCCAGCAGTCCCATATTCGGGGGGACAACCTACGAGCAGTACTTC. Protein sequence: CASSPIFGGTTYEQYF.

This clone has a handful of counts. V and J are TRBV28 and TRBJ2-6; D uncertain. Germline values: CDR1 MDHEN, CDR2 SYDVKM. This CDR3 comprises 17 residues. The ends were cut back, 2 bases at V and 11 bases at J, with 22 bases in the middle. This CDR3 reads CASSLGPGYSTKDVLTF. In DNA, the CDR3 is TGTGCCAGCAGTTTAGGCCCGGGCTATTCTACCAAGGACGTCCTGACTTTC.

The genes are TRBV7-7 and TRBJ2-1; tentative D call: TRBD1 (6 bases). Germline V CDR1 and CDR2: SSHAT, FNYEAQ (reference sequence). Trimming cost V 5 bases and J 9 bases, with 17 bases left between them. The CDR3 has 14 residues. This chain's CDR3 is CASSESGTTSEQFF. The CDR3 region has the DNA TGTGCCAGCAGCGAATCGGGGACAACCAGTGAGCAGTTCTTC. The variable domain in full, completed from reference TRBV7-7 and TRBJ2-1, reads GAGVSQSPRYKVTKRGQDVTLRCDPISSHATLYWYQQALGQGPEFLTYFNYEAQPDKSGLPSDRFSAERPEGSISTLTIQRTEQRDSAMYRCASSESGTTSEQFFGPGTRLTVL.

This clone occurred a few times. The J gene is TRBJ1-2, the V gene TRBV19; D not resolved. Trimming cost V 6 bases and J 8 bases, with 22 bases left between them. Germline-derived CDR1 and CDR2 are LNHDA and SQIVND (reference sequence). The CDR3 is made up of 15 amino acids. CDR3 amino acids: CASRPPEEYPIGYTF. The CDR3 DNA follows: TGTGCCAGTAGGCCCCCCGAAGAGTATCCAATAGGCTACACCTTC.

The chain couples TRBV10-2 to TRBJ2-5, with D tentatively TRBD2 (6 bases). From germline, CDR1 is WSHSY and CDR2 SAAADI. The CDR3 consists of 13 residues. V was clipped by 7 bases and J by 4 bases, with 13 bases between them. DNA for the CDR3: TGCGCCAGCACATTTCAGGGAGGAGAGACCCAGTACTTC. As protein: CASTFQGGETQYF.

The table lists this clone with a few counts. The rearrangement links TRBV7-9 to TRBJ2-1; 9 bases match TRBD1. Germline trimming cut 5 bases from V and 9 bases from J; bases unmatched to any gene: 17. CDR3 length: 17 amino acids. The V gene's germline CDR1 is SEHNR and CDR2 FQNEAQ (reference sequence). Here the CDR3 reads CASSPPGTGTMDGEQFF. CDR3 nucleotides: TGTGCCAGCAGCCCCCCCGGGACAGGGACGATGGATGGTGAGCAGTTCTTC.

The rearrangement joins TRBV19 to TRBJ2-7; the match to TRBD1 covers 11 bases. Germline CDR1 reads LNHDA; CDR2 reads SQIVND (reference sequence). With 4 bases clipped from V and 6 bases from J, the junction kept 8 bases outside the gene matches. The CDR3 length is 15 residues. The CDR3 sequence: CASSTGRDRGSEQYF. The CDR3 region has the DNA TGTGCCAGTAGTACCGGCCGGGACAGGGGGTCCGAGCAGTACTTC.

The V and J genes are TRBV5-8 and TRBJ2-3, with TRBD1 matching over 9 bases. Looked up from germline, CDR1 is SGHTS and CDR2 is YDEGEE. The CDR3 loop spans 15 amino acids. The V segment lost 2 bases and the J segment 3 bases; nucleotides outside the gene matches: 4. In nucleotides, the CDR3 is TGTGCCAGCAGCTTTGGGACAGGGATAACAGATACGCAGTATTTT. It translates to CASSFGTGITDTQYF.

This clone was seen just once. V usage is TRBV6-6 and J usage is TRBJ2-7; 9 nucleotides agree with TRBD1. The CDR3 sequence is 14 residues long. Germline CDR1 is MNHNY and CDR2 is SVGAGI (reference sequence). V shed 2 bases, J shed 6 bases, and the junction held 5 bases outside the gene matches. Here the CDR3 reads CASSYGTGRGEQYF. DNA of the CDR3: TGTGCCAGCAGTTACGGGACAGGGAGGGGCGAGCAGTACTTC.

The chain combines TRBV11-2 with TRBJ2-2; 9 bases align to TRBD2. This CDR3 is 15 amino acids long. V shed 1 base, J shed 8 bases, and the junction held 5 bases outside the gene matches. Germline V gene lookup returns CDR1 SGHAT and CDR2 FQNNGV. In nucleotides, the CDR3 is TGTGCCAGCAGCTTAGTGACTAGCGGAGGTGGGGAGCTGTTTTTT. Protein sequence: CASSLVTSGGGELFF. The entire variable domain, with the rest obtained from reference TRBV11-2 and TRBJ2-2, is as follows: EAGVAQSPRYKIIEKRQSVAFWCNPISGHATLYWYQQILGQGPKLLIQFQNNGVVDDSQLPKDRFSAERLKGVDSTLKIQPAKLEDSAVYLCASSLVTSGGGELFFGEGSRLTVL.

The CDR3 region is CASSLDPSSGNTIYF. As DNA, the CDR3 is TGCGCCAGCAGCTTGGACCCGAGCTCTGGAAACACCATATATTTT. V gene TRBV5-1 combines with J gene TRBJ1-3, with D uncertain. The CDR3 totals 15 residues. The germline CDR1 and CDR2 sequences are SGHRS and YFSETQ. Trimming removed 0 bases at V and 0 bases at J, with 7 bases between.

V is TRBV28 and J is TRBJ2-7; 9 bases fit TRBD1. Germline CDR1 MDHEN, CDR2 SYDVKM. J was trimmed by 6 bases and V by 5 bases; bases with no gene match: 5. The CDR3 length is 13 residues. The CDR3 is CASSRTGVSEQYF. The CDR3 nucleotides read TGTGCCAGCAGTAGGACAGGGGTCTCCGAGCAGTACTTC.